This T cell receptor (beta chain) was captured in a study of spatial heterogeneity in lung cancer. Whole-study context: Tumor-region TCR transcript counts correlated strongly with a T cell module score from matched bulk RNA-seq. Raw sequencing reads included, on average, more than eight appearances of each unique TCR and UMI combination. General study findings and limits: Tumor mutation counts were tracked by expanded intratumoral alpha and beta TCR counts.

The time point was: sample taken at primary tumor resection. A unique molecular identifier was carried by every single TCR cDNA molecule. TCRdb redid the calling of the 5' RACE reads with MiXCR, one entry per CDR3 protein. The sample consists of around 23,000 distinct CDR3 sequences, under 7.5% of them appearing once. Per germline, CDR1 MDHEN and CDR2 SYDVKM. CDR3 size: 16 residues. The ends were cut back, 0 bases at V and 7 bases at J, with 16 bases in the middle. This clonotype has ten or more counts. Its target is not known. V usage is TRBV28 and J usage is TRBJ2-1; maybe TRBD2 (5 bases). The TCR sequence derives from a male donor with early-stage non-small cell lung cancer. Here the sequenced sample was lung tumor tissue, taken at surgery. DNA for the CDR3: TGTGCCAGCAGTTTATGGGCCGGGGTGGTATGGAATGAGCAGTTCTTC. Translated: CASSLWAGVVWNEQFF.